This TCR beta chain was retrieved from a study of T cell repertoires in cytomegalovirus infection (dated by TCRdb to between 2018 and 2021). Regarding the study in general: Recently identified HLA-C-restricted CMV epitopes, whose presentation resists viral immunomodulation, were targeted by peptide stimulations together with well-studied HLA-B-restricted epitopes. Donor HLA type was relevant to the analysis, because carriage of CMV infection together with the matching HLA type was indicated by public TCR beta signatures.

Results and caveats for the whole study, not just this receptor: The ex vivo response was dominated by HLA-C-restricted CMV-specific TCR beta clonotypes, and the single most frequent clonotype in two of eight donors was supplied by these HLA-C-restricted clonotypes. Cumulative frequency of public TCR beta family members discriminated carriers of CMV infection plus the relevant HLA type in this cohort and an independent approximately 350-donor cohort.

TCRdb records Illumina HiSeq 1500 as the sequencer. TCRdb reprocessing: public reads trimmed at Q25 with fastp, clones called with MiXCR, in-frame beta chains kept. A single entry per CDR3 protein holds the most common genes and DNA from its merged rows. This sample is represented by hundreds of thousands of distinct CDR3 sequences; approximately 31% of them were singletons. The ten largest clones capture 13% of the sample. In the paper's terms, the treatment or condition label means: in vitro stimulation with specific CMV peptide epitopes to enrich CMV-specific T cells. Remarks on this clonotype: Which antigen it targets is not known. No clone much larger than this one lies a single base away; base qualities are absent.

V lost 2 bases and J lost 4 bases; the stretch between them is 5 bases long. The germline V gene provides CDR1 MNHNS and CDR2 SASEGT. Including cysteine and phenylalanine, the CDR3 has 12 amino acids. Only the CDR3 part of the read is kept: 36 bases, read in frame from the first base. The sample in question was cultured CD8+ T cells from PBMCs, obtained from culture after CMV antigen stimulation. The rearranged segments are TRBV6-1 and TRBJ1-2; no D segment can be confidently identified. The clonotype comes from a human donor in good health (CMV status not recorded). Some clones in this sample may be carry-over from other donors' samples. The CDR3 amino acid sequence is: CASSEPTYGYTF. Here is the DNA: TGTGCCAGCAGTGAACCCACCTATGGCTACACCTTC.